The 24 T cell receptor beta chains given below trace back to one sample, sequenced in a study of beta chain features in type 1 diabetes. The entirety of the isolated RNA underwent reverse transcription, so expressed TCRB transcripts were sequenced. The assay was immunoSEQ multiplex PCR, and TCRdb's table has in-frame clones only and misses some. The sample holds hundreds of thousands of clones, around 30% seen once. The source material was naive CD4+ T cells from blood. The receptors were gathered from a man between 18 and 35 years old in good health.

This clone was recorded a few times. CDR3 region: CASSQGRESEETQYF. The CDR3 region has the DNA TGTGCCAGCAGCCAAGGACGGGAGTCTGAGGAGACCCAGTACTTC. The chain has TRBV4-2 and TRBJ2-5; D may be TRBD2 (6 bases). V shed 1 base and J shed 5 bases, with 14 bases lying between them. The CDR3 extends over 15 amino acids. The germline V gene encodes CDR1 LGHNA and CDR2 YNFKEQ.

The CDR3 sequence: CSVGRGKRDTQHF. Here the CDR3 DNA reads TGCAGCGTTGGCAGGGGGAAGAGAGATACGCAGCATTTT. The chain carries TRBV29-1 and TRBJ2-3; 7 nucleotides line up with TRBD1. The better agreement between TRBJ1-5 and the DNA end casts doubt on the J call. CDR3 size: 13 residues. Per germline, CDR1 SQVTM and CDR2 ANQGSEA.

This chain links TRBV2 with TRBJ2-7, with 9 bases fitting TRBD1. The length of the CDR3 is 14 residues. V was pared by 5 bases and J by 1 base, with 3 bases of the junction left unmatched. In germline, CDR1 is SNHLY, CDR2 FYNNEI. CDR3 nucleotide sequence: TGTGCCAGCAGTTTTGGACAGGGGTCCTACGAGCAGTACTTC. Translating it yields CASSFGQGSYEQYF.

The chain employs TRBV30 and TRBJ1-3; D ambiguous. The V gene lost 2 bases and the J gene lost 0 bases, with 8 bases spanning the gap. The CDR3 totals 14 residues. The germline gives CDR1 GTSNPN, CDR2 SVGIG (reference sequence). CDR3: CAWSRRHSGNTIYF. The CDR3, as DNA: TGTGCCTGGAGTCGCAGACACTCTGGAAACACCATATATTTT.

In DNA form, the CDR3 reads TGCGCCAGCAGCCAAGATCGGATAGGAGGGGCTTTCTTT. This sequence encodes CASSQDRIGGAFF. The chain couples TRBV4-1 to TRBJ1-1; D unclear. The V gene lost 0 bases and the J gene lost 11 bases, with 13 bases spanning the gap. Germline lookup yields CDR1 MGHRA and CDR2 YSYEKL. This CDR3 has 13 amino acids.

This clone has only a few counts. The rearrangement links TRBV28 to TRBJ1-2; D perhaps matches TRBD1 (5 bases). The CDR3 has 13 residues. V was trimmed by 6 bases and J by 2 bases, leaving 10 bases between them. Germline CDR1 and CDR2: MDHEN and SYDVKM. The CDR3 DNA reads TGTGCCAGCAGACAAGACAGAAACTATGGCTACACCTTC. This translates into CASRQDRNYGYTF.

The rearrangement uses TRBV7-6 and TRBJ2-2; the D is unclear. The CDR3 contains 12 residues. Germline CDR1 SGHVS, CDR2 FNYEAQ. V lost 0 bases to trimming and J lost 6 bases, with 2 bases between them. CDR3 nucleotide sequence: TGTGCCAGCAGCTTAGCCGCCGGGGAGCTGTTTTTT. This encodes CASSLAAGELFF.

V is TRBV5-5 and J is TRBJ2-1, with 8 bases that match TRBD1. The V gene end was trimmed by 6 bases and the J gene end by 6 bases; junction bases not matched to a gene: 2. The CDR3 consists of 12 residues. Germline loops: CDR1 SGHKS, CDR2 YYEKEE (reference sequence). For the CDR3, the DNA is TGTGCCAGCAACACAGGGGGCAATGAGCAGTTCTTC. Residues: CASNTGGNEQFF.

This chain joins TRBV5-1 and TRBJ2-7; TRBD2 might be the D (6 bases). The CDR3 consists of 11 residues. The germline V gene has CDR1 SGHRS and CDR2 YFSETQ. V lost 3 bases, J lost 6 bases, and 7 bases lay in between. CDR3 nucleotides: TGCGCCAGCAGCTGGAGGGGCGAGCAGTACTTC. As protein: CASSWRGEQYF.

This chain links TRBV6-1 with TRBJ2-6; 11 positions match TRBD1. Trimming cost V 6 bases and J 2 bases; bases outside gene matches: 0. CDR3 length: 15 amino acids. Germline CDR1 reads MNHNS; CDR2 reads SASEGT. CDR3 DNA sequence: TGTGCCAGCAGGGGACAGGGGGCTGGGGCCAACGTCCTGACTTTC. Translation gives CASRGQGAGANVLTF.

The chain is built from TRBV29-1 and TRBJ2-1; TRBD2 agrees at 15 bases. Trimming took 4 bases from V and 2 from J; bases not matched to a gene: 0. Germline V gene data show CDR1 as SQVTM and CDR2 as ANQGSEA. The CDR3 totals 15 residues. The CDR3 loop is CSVGTSGRAYNEQFF. For the CDR3, the DNA is TGCAGCGTTGGGACTAGCGGGAGGGCCTACAATGAGCAGTTCTTC.

Notes on this clone: Other DNA sequences from this sample encode an identical CDR3 as well. The rearrangement links TRBV29-1 to TRBJ1-1; D is perhaps TRBD1 (6 bases). Per germline, CDR1 SQVTM and CDR2 ANQGSEA. The V end lost 6 bases, the J end lost 0 bases, and 11 bases lay between the germline ends. The CDR3 has 13 residues. The chain's CDR3 is CSVKGQMNTEAFF. CDR3 DNA: TGCAGCGTCAAAGGACAGATGAACACTGAAGCTTTCTTT.

The chain couples TRBV6-5 to TRBJ2-5, with D uncertain. The CDR3 extends over 10 amino acids. Germline CDR1 is MNHEY and CDR2 is SVGAGI. Trimming pared 5 bases from V and 5 bases from J, leaving 3 bases between. The CDR3 loop reads CASSPETQYF. In DNA, the CDR3 is TGTGCCAGCAGTCCGGAGACCCAGTACTTC.

This chain links TRBV15 with TRBJ2-1, with 13 bases aligning to TRBD2. V was pared by 5 bases and J by 9 bases, with 10 bases of the junction left unmatched. The CDR3 is 16 amino acids. Germline loops: CDR1 LNHNV, CDR2 YYDKDF (reference sequence). CDR3 protein: CATSLRLAGGPFEQFF. The CDR3 bases are TGTGCCACCAGCCTCCGACTAGCGGGAGGCCCTTTTGAGCAGTTCTTC.

The chain links TRBV6-1 to TRBJ2-5; D might be TRBD1 or TRBD2, each matching 5 bases. The CDR3 spans 13 residues. Trimming pared 5 bases from V and 4 bases from J, leaving 11 bases between. Germline CDR1 is MNHNS and CDR2 is SASEGT. This CDR3 is CASSPGRAETQYF. The CDR3, as DNA: TGTGCCAGCAGTCCGGGACGGGCAGAGACCCAGTACTTC.

This rearrangement joins TRBV7-2 to TRBJ2-3; 7 bases are a match to TRBD2. Germline V CDR1 and CDR2: SGHTA, FQGNSA. CDR3 length: 13 residues. After removal of 5 bases from V and 6 bases from J, the junction contained 5 bases not matched to a gene. The CDR3 region is CASSPQAGDTQYF. The CDR3 coding sequence is TGTGCCAGCAGCCCTCAAGCGGGGGATACGCAGTATTTT.

This clone was picked up a small number of times. V and J are TRBV30 and TRBJ2-7; unclear D gene. Germline loops: CDR1 GTSNPN, CDR2 SVGIG (reference sequence). The CDR3 length is 12 residues. V lost 1 base to trimming and J lost 4 bases, with 8 bases between them. CDR3 loop: CAWSDGEYEQYF. DNA of the CDR3: TGTGCCTGGAGTGACGGAGAGTACGAGCAGTACTTC.

As concerns this clone: Other DNA sequences in this sample translate to the same CDR3. The chain links TRBV9 to TRBJ2-5; 10 bases agree with TRBD1. Per the germline V gene, CDR1 is SGDLS and CDR2 is YYNGEE. This CDR3 contains 14 residues. V lost 5 bases and J lost 2; bases outside the gene matches: 3. CDR3 in amino acids: CASSPGQGQETQYF. The DNA of the CDR3 is TGTGCCAGCAGTCCGGGACAGGGGCAAGAGACCCAGTACTTC.

The chain couples TRBV5-1 to TRBJ2-1, with 7 bases matching TRBD2. The CDR3 loop spans 16 amino acids. Germline values: CDR1 SGHRS, CDR2 YFSETQ. The J segment lost 7 bases and the V segment lost 0 bases, leaving 10 bases of the junction unmatched. CDR3: CASSLALAGARNEQFF. CDR3 bases: TGCGCCAGCAGCTTGGCTCTGGCGGGAGCTAGAAATGAGCAGTTCTTC.

This clone showed up just a few times. The chain employs TRBV7-9 and TRBJ2-7, with D possibly being TRBD2 (7 bases). CDR1 SEHNR and CDR2 FQNEAQ come from the germline V gene (reference sequence). The CDR3 runs 14 residues. The V gene lost 2 bases and the J gene lost 3 bases, with 11 bases spanning the gap. The CDR3 reads CASSLRGASYEQYF. Written as DNA, the CDR3 is TGTGCCAGCAGCTTACGGGGGGCGAGCTACGAGCAGTACTTC.

V gene TRBV7-2 combines with J gene TRBJ1-1; D may be TRBD1 (5 bases). This CDR3 is built from 13 residues. Germline assignment: CDR1 SGHTA and CDR2 FQGNSA. Trimming took off 1 base at V and 7 bases at J, with 10 bases between the two ends. CDR3 DNA: TGTGCCAGCAGCTTAGAGGGGCGGCTTGAAGCTTTCTTT. Its protein product is CASSLEGRLEAFF.

This clone was recorded a few times. The chain carries TRBV25-1 and TRBJ2-7, with 9 bases lining up with TRBD1. CDR1 is MGHDK, CDR2 SYGVNS, per germline. J lost 9 bases, V lost 2 bases, and 8 bases had no gene match. CDR3 size: 14 residues. For the CDR3, the DNA is TGTGCCAGCAGTGAAGGGTGGACAGGGGACCCGCAGTACTTC. It translates to CASSEGWTGDPQYF.

This clone appeared a few times. The CDR3 DNA reads as TGCAGTGCCCCACTAGCGAACGAGCAGTACTTC. It encodes CSAPLANEQYF. V gene TRBV20-1 combines with J gene TRBJ2-7; 7 positions match TRBD2. From germline, CDR1 is DFQATT and CDR2 SNEGSKA (reference sequence). The CDR3 contains 11 residues. J lost 5 bases, V lost 6 bases, and 4 bases had no gene match.

The chain is built from TRBV4-1 and TRBJ2-3; 8 bases match TRBD1. Germline V gene data show CDR1 as MGHRA and CDR2 as YSYEKL. The CDR3 length is 16 residues. V gave up 0 bases and J gave up 5 bases; unmatched junction bases: 7. The CDR3 nucleotides are TGCGCCAGCAGCCAAGATCGCAGGGGGCGAAGAGATACGCAGTATTTT. This encodes CASSQDRRGRRDTQYF.